Listed here is a single TCR beta chain. The germline gives CDR1 DFQATT, CDR2 SNEGSKA (reference sequence). The CDR3 sequence is 12 residues long. This sample stems from a study of T cells expressing NK-cell markers. Turning to the study itself: One of the eight sequenced donors was seronegative, whereas the other seven were HCMV-seropositive.

Each CDR3 protein gets one entry in TCRdb, which reprocessed the 5' RACE reads and gives no DNA. The sample has about 550,000 distinct CDR3 sequences, and its top ten clones hold 3% to 4.5%. This clonotype was sampled from a man between 18 and 29 years old in good health. V gene TRBV20-1 combines with J gene TRBJ2-1; TCRdb's D call of TRBD2 is untestable without DNA. The material sequenced was blood T cells: a sorted CD56 or NKG2C T cell subset, CD4+ or CD8+ T cells, or bulk PBMC T cells (not recorded which). CDR3 sequence: CSASGLAGDEFF.